The 5 T cell receptor beta chains listed next were all sequenced from one sample in a study of identical twins listed by TCRdb under 2016. Library construction relied on 5' RACE. Sequencing used an Illumina HiSeq 2000. TCRdb applied fastp at Q25 and MiXCR to the public reads, then kept only in-frame beta chains. Each CDR3 protein appears once, grouped with its most common genes and DNA. For this sample the table gives around 1.7 million distinct CDR3 sequences, of which less than 40% were detected only once. 0.25% to 0.3% of the sample lies in the top ten. The sample consisted of cord blood. Source of these receptors: a newborn girl in good health.

J is TRBJ1-3 and V is TRBV10-3; D unclear. Germline V CDR1 and CDR2: ENHRY, SYGVKD. Between the trimmed V and J ends, which lost 3 bases and 0 bases, there was a span of 6 bases. The CDR3 is made up of 14 amino acids. The CDR3, as DNA: TGTGCCATCAGTGACGGGAACTCTGGAAACACCATATATTTT. Protein sequence: CAISDGNSGNTIYF.

The rearrangement uses TRBV28 and TRBJ1-5; 7 bases agree with TRBD1. V trimming: 7 bases; J trimming: 7 bases; junction bases outside the gene matches: 10. Germline CDR1 and CDR2: MDHEN and SYDVKM. The CDR3 consists of 14 residues. The CDR3 coding sequence is TGTGCCAGCACCAACAGGGGATCGTCCCAGCCCCAGCATTTT. It specifies CASTNRGSSQPQHF. The full variable domain, its missing parts supplied by reference TRBV28 and TRBJ1-5, is DVKVTQSSRYLVKRTGEKVFLECVQDMDHENMFWYRQDPGLGLRLIYFSYDVKMKEKGDIPEGYSVSREKKERFSLILESASTNQTSMYLCASTNRGSSQPQHFGDGTRLSIL.

The chain employs TRBV28 and TRBJ1-4, with TRBD1 matching over 8 bases. J lost 3 bases, V lost 5 bases, and 5 bases had no gene match. The CDR3 runs 15 residues. Germline CDR1 is MDHEN and CDR2 is SYDVKM. The DNA for the CDR3 is TGTGCCAGCAGTCCGCAGGGGGCGGCTAATGAAAAACTGTTTTTT. Translating it yields CASSPQGAANEKLFF.

This clonotype was detected only a few times. The chain has TRBV6-4 and TRBJ1-2, with D tentatively TRBD1 (5 bases). This CDR3 is 13 amino acids long. Trimming stripped 0 bases from V and 5 bases from J, with 7 bases between. The germline CDR1 and CDR2 sequences are MRHNA and SNTAGT. CDR3 nucleotides: TGTGCCAGCAGTGACTCCCCAGGGTATGGCTACACCTTC. Translation gives CASSDSPGYGYTF.

The gene calls are TRBV5-4 and TRBJ2-3; 7 bases map to TRBD1. The trim removed 9 bases at V and 2 bases at J, leaving 9 bases unmatched. CDR1 and CDR2 from the germline V gene are SGHNT and YYREEE (reference sequence). CDR3 length: 14 amino acids. The CDR3 DNA sequence: TGTGCCATGCGAGGGACAGTGTACACAGATACGCAGTATTTT. Encoded protein: CAMRGTVYTDTQYF.